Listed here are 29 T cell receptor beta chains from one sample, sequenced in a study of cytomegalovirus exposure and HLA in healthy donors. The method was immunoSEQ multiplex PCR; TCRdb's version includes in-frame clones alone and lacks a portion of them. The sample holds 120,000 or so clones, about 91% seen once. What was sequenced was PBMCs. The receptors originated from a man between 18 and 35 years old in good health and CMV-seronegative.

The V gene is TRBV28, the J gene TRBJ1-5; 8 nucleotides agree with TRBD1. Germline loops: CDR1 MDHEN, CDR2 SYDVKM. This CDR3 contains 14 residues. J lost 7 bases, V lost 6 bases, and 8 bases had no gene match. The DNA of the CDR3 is TGTGCCAGCAGCTTTGACAGGGGCTACCAGCCCCAGCATTTT. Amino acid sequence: CASSFDRGYQPQHF.

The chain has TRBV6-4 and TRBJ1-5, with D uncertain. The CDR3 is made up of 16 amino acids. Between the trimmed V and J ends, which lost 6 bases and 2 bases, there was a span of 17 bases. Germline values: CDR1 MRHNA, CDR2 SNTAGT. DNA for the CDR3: TGTGCCAGCAGCCCCCCGCGGGAAGAATGCAATCAGCCCCAGCATTTT. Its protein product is CASSPPREECNQPQHF.

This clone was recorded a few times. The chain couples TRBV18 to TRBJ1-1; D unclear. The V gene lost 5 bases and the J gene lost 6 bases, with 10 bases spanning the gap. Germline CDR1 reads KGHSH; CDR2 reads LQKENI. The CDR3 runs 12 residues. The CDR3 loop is CASSFGDAEAFF. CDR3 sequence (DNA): TGTGCCAGCTCATTTGGAGACGCTGAAGCTTTCTTT.

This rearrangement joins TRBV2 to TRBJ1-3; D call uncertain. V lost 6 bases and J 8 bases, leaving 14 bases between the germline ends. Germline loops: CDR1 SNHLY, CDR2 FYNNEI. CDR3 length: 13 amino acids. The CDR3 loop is CASRESRLDTIYF. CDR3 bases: TGTGCCAGCAGAGAGTCGCGGTTGGACACCATATATTTT.

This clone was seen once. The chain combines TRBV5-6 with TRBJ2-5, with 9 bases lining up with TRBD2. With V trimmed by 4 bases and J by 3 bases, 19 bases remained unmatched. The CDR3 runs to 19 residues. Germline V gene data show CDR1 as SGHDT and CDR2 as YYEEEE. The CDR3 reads CASSDFQAGGPSTEETQYF. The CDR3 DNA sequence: TGTGCCAGCAGCGACTTCCAGGCGGGAGGGCCCTCTACGGAAGAGACCCAGTACTTC.

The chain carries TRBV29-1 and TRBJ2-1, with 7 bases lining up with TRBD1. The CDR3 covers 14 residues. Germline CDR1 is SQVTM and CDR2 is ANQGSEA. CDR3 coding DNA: TGCACCGTAGACTCCAGACAGGGTGGGAATGAGCAGTTCTTC. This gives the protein CTVDSRQGGNEQFF.

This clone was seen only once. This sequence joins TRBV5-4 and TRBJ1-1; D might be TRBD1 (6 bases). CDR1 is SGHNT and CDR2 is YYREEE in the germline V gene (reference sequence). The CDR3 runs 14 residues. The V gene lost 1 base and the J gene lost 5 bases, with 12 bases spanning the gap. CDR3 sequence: CASSLSLGATEAFF. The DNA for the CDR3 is TGTGCCAGCAGCTTGTCGCTGGGGGCAACTGAAGCTTTCTTT.

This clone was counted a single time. CDR3 amino acids: CAISSQETQYF. The CDR3 DNA sequence: TGTGCCATCAGTTCTCAAGAGACCCAGTACTTC. This rearrangement joins TRBV10-3 to TRBJ2-5, with no clear D. Per germline, CDR1 ENHRY and CDR2 SYGVKD. There are 11 residues in the CDR3. V shed 5 bases and J shed 2 bases, with 3 bases lying between them.

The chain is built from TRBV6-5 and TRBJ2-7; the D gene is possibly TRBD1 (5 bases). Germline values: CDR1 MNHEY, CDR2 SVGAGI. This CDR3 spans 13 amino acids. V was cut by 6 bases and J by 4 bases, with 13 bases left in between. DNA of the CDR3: TGTGCCAGCAGGCAGGGTAGGCAATACGAGCAGTACTTC. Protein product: CASRQGRQYEQYF.

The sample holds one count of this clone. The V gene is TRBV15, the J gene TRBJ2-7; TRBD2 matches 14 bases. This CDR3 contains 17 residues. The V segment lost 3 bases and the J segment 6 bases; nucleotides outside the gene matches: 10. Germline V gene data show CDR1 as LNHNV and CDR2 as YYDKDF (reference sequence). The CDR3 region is CATSRGIGGLAGAEQYF. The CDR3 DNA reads TGTGCCACCAGCAGGGGAATAGGGGGACTAGCGGGAGCCGAGCAGTACTTC.

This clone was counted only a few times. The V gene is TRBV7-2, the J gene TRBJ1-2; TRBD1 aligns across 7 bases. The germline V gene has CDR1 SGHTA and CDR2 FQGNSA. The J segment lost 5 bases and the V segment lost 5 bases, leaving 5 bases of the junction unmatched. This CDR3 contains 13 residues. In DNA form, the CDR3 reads TGTGCCAGCAGCCGGACGACAGGGTATGGCTACACCTTC. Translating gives CASSRTTGYGYTF.

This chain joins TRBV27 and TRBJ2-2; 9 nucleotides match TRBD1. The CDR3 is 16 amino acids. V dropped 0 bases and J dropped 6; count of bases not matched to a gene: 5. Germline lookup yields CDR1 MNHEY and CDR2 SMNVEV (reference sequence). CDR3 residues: CASSLSGTGLPGELFF. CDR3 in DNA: TGTGCCAGCAGTTTATCCGGGACAGGGCTTCCCGGGGAGCTGTTTTTT.

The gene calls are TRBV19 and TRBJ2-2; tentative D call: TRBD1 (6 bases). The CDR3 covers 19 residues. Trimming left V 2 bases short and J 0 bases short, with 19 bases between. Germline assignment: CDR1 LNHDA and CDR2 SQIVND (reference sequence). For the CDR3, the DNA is TGTGCCAGTAGTATACAAAACTACGGGACACCAACGAACACCGGGGAGCTGTTTTTT. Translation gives CASSIQNYGTPTNTGELFF.

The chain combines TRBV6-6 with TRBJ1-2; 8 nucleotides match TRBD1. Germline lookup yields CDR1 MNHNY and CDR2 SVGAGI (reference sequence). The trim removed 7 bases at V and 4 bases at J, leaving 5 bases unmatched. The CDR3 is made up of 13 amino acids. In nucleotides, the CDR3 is TGTGCCAGCACGCCCGGGACAGGCTATGGCTACACCTTC. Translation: CASTPGTGYGYTF.

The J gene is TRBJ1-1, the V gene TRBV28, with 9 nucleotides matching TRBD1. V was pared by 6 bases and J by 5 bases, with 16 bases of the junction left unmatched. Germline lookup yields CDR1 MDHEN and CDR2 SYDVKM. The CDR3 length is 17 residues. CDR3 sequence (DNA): TGTGCCAGCAGCCGGACTACCCTTGGGACAGGGAGAACTGAAGCTTTCTTT. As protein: CASSRTTLGTGRTEAFF. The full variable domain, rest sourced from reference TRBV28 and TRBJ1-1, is DVKVTQSSRYLVKRTGEKVFLECVQDMDHENMFWYRQDPGLGLRLIYFSYDVKMKEKGDIPEGYSVSREKKERFSLILESASTNQTSMYLCASSRTTLGTGRTEAFFGQGTRLTVV.

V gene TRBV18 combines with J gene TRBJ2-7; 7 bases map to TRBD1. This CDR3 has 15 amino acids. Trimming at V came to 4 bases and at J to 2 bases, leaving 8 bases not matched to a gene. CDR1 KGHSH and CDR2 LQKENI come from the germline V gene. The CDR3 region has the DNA TGTGCCAGCTCACTAAACAGGGGCCTGACCTACGAGCAGTACTTC. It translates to CASSLNRGLTYEQYF.

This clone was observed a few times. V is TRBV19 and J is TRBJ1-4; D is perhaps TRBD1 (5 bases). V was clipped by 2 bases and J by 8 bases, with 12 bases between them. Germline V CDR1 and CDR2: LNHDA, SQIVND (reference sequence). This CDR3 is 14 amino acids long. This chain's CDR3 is CASSIPGTWEKLFF. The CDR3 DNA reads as TGTGCCAGTAGTATACCCGGGACTTGGGAAAAACTGTTTTTT.

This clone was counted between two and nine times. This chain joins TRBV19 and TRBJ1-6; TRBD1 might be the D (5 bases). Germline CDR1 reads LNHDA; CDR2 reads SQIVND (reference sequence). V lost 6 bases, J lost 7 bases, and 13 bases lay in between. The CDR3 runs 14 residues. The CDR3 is CASSIRENNSPLHF. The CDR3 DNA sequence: TGTGCCAGTAGCATCAGGGAAAACAATTCACCCCTCCACTTT.

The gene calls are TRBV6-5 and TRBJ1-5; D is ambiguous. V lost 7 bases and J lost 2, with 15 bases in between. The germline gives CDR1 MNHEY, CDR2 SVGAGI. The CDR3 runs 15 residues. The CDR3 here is CASNSLPYGNQPQHF. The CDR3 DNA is TGTGCCAGCAATTCTCTACCGTATGGCAATCAGCCCCAGCATTTT.

CDR3: CASSLRLAGGPADTQYF. For the CDR3, the DNA is TGTGCCAGCAGCTTGAGACTAGCGGGAGGGCCTGCAGATACGCAGTATTTT. The chain recombines TRBV11-3 with TRBJ2-3; 14 nucleotides align to TRBD2. CDR1 SGHNT and CDR2 YENEEA come from the germline V gene. Losses at the gene ends were 3 bases for V and 4 bases for J; bases not matched to a gene: 6. CDR3 length equals 17 residues.

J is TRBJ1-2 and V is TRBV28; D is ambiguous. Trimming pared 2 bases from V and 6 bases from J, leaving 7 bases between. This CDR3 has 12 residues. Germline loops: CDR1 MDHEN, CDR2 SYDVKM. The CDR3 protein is CASSLVLDGYTF. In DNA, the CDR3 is TGTGCCAGCAGTTTAGTACTGGATGGCTACACCTTC.

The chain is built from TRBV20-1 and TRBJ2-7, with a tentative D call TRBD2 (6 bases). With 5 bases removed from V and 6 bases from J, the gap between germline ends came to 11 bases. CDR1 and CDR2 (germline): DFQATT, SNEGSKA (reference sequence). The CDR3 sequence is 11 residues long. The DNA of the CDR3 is TGCAGTGCTTTCCGGGGACTCGAGCAGTACTTC. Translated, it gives CSAFRGLEQYF.

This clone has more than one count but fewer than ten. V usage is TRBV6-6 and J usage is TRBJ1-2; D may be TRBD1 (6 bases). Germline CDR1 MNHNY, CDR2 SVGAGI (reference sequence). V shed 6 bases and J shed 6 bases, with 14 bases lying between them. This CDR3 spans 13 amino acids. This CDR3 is CASSWTEGDGYTF. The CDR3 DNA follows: TGTGCCAGCAGCTGGACAGAGGGAGATGGCTACACCTTC.

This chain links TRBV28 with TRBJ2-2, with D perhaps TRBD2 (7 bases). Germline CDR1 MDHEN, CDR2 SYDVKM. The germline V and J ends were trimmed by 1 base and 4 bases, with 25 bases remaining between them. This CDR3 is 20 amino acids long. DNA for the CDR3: TGTGCCAGCAGTTTATACGTTCTTCGAGGTCAGGGAGGGGGCACCGGGGAGCTGTTTTTT. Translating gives CASSLYVLRGQGGGTGELFF.

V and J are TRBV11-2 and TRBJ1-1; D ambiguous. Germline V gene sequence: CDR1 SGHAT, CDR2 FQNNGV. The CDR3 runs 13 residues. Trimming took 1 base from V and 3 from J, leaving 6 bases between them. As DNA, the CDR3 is TGTGCCAGCAGCTTAGGCTCAGACACTGAAGCTTTCTTT. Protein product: CASSLGSDTEAFF.

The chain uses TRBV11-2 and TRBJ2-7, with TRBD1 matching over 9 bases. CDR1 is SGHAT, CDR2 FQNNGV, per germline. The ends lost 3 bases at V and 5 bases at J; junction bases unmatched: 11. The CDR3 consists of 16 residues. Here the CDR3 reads CASSFDPRDRVHEQYF. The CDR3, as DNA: TGTGCCAGCAGCTTTGACCCCCGGGACAGGGTCCACGAGCAGTACTTC.

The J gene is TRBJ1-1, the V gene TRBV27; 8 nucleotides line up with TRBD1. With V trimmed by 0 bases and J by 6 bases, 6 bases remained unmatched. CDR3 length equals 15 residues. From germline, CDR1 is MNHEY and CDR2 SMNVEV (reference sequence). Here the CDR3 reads CASSLSQGAVAEAFF. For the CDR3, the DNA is TGTGCCAGCAGTTTATCCCAGGGGGCGGTCGCTGAAGCTTTCTTT.

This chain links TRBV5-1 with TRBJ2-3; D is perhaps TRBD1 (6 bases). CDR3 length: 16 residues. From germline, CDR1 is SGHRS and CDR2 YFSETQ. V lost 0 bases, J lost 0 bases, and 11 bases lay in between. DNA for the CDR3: TGCGCCAGCAGCTTGGAGGGGACAACTAGCACAGATACGCAGTATTTT. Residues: CASSLEGTTSTDTQYF.

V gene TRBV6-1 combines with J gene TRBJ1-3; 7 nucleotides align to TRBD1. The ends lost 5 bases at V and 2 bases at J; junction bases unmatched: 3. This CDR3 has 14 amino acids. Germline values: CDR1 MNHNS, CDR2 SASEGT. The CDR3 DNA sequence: TGTGCCAGCAGTAAGGACAGGACTGGAAACACCATATATTTT. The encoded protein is CASSKDRTGNTIYF.